These T cell receptor beta chains were read from a single sample in a study of blood T cell repertoires in COVID-19. Some clones are missing from TCRdb's copy, which holds only in-frame ones; the method was immunoSEQ multiplex PCR. Among approximately 330,000 clones, about 87% were seen once, and the ten largest hold just over 9.5%. The sequenced sample consisted of peripheral blood. The receptors come from a man under 40 with COVID-19, enrolled during active disease. Each CDR3 is given without its conserved first and last residue.

j_call v_call cdr3_aa
TRBJ1-5 TRBV27 ASSPSGGNQPQH
TRBJ1-5 TRBV19 ASSTDRQLSQH
TRBJ2-6 TRBV19 ASSTPLDRGAVGANVLT
TRBJ1-1 TRBV18 ASSPSQGAGEAF
TRBJ2-1 TRBV7-9 ASSESGGSGYNEQF
TRBJ1-5 TRBV7-6 ASSLVGGLYSNQPQH
TRBJ1-1 TRBV24-1 ATSDSTTGGTEAF
TRBJ1-3 TRBV14 ASSQRTGGSGNTIY
TRBJ2-1 TRBV7-3 ASSLQGLAGGYNEQF
TRBJ2-2 TRBV5-1 ASSWGLAAGELF
TRBJ2-7 TRBV6-2/TRBV6-3 ASSRTGTATYEQY
TRBJ2-3 TRBV12-3/TRBV12-4 ASSFSQLDTQY
TRBJ1-1 TRBV7-9 ASSLGVTF
TRBJ1-1 TRBV12-5 ASGSQGNTEAF
TRBJ1-5 TRBV5-6 ASSSEGARPQH
TRBJ2-7 TRBV19 ASSPDSTSGRREQY
TRBJ1-1 TRBV4-1 ASSHYDRFTEAF
TRBJ2-5 TRBV6-5 ASSSQGPKETQY
TRBJ2-7 TRBV30 AWSGPTGLVYSYEQY
TRBJ2-2 TRBV7-7 ASSPIGGGFPGELF
TRBJ1-6 TRBV2 ASSEGSQYSPLH
TRBJ2-7 TRBV18 ASSPRGSGGFYEQY
TRBJ2-1 TRBV3-1/TRBV3-2 ASSRLAGDNEQF
TRBJ1-3 TRBV19 ASSKSDRNTIY
TRBJ2-7 TRBV6-6 ASSYDNSYEQY
TRBJ2-3 TRBV29-1 SVLSYRADTQY
TRBJ2-7 TRBV6-1 ASSEWTGSPYEQY
TRBJ1-1 TRBV7-9 ASSSTGIAEAF
TRBJ1-5 TRBV11-2 ASSAGSQPQH